The rows below give T cell receptor beta chains drawn from one sample of a study of T-cell memory formation after mild COVID-19. TCRdb itself ran the 5' RACE reads through MiXCR, one entry per CDR3 protein. The sample records fewer than 550,000 distinct CDR3 sequences, about 20% being singletons. Sample: PBMCs or a T cell subset sorted from them (not recorded which). The receptors were sampled from an adult woman who had mild COVID-19 (a few samples of this study predate the infection). Cell type and time point are not known. Each CDR3 is given with its conserved first and last residue. The order of the fields is D gene, V gene, J gene, clone size, CDR3 DNA, CDR3 protein. D genes are given only for firm matches. A clone size is listed for some rows: how often the clone was seen (once, few, many), or a class if it is expanded.

d_call: TRBD2
v_call: TRBV18
j_call: TRBJ2-7
clone_size: .
cdr3_nt: TGTGCCAGCGGCCCTGCTAGCGGGAGTTACGAGCAGTACTTC
cdr3_aa: CASGPASGSYEQYF

d_call: .
v_call: TRBV7-7
j_call: TRBJ2-2
clone_size: .
cdr3_nt: TGTGCCAGCAGCTTTAGCAGTAACACCGGGGAGCTGTTTTTT
cdr3_aa: CASSFSSNTGELFF

d_call: .
v_call: TRBV5-6
j_call: TRBJ2-1
clone_size: .
cdr3_nt: TGTGCCAGCAGCTTGGCTAGAGGAGCCTACAATGAGCAGTTCTTC
cdr3_aa: CASSLARGAYNEQFF

d_call: .
v_call: TRBV3-1
j_call: TRBJ2-7
clone_size: .
cdr3_nt: TGTGCCAGCAGCCGAACGTCGGGACTCCTGTCCTACGAGCAGTACTTC
cdr3_aa: CASSRTSGLLSYEQYF

d_call: TRBD1
v_call: TRBV4-3
j_call: TRBJ1-1
clone_size: few
cdr3_nt: TGCGCCAGCAGCCAACCCGCAGGGGGCCTCCCGGGGTACACTGAAGCTTTCTTT
cdr3_aa: CASSQPAGGLPGYTEAFF

d_call: .
v_call: TRBV5-1
j_call: TRBJ2-7
clone_size: .
cdr3_nt: TGCGCCAGCAGCTTCTTAGCGGACTACGAGCAGTACTTC
cdr3_aa: CASSFLADYEQYF

d_call: TRBD1
v_call: TRBV20-1
j_call: TRBJ1-1
clone_size: .
cdr3_nt: TGCAACCCGCTTGAGGACAGGGGGCAAGCTTTCTTT
cdr3_aa: CNPLEDRGQAFF

d_call: .
v_call: TRBV20-1
j_call: TRBJ2-6
clone_size: .
cdr3_nt: TGCAGTGCTAGAGGCTCACTAGGGGGGGCCAACGTCATGACTTTC
cdr3_aa: CSARGSLGGANVMTF

d_call: TRBD1
v_call: TRBV5-1
j_call: TRBJ2-7
clone_size: .
cdr3_nt: TGCGCCAGCAGCACGGGACAGGGTACCTACGAGCAGTACTTC
cdr3_aa: CASSTGQGTYEQYF

d_call: .
v_call: TRBV20-1
j_call: TRBJ2-1
clone_size: .
cdr3_nt: TGCAGTGCCCCGGCCCGTGCTGGCAATGAGCAGTTCTTC
cdr3_aa: CSAPARAGNEQFF

d_call: .
v_call: TRBV30
j_call: TRBJ1-2
clone_size: few
cdr3_nt: TGTGCCTGGAGTGAATATCTCGGTGGGGTCACCTTC
cdr3_aa: CAWSEYLGGVTF